This is a list of T cell receptor beta chains from one sample in a study of shared clonotypes between healthy human individuals. This table comes from immunoSEQ multiplex PCR, and its TCRdb copy is limited to in-frame clones, with some not included. The sample carries around 610,000 clones, 90% to 97% recorded once. Material for sequencing was naive CD8+ T cells sorted from blood. Receptor source: a young woman in good health. CDR3s include the opening cysteine and the closing phenylalanine or tryptophan. Each record gives: CDR3 length, J gene, clone size, D gene, V gene, CDR3 protein. D genes are given only for firm matches. Part of the rows lack a size; the others show once, few, many or a class for expanded clones.

14 | TRBJ2-5 | . | TRBD1 | TRBV7-6 | CASSLDRGAETQYF
17 | TRBJ1-4 | once | . | TRBV21-1 | CASSKAGRGRVGEKLFF
13 | TRBJ1-5 | . | . | TRBV28 | CASTLGGGQPQHF
14 | TRBJ1-1 | . | TRBD1 | TRBV27 | CASGGSGGHTEAFF
13 | TRBJ2-2 | . | . | TRBV28 | CASSLTGTGELFF
15 | TRBJ2-3 | . | TRBD2 | TRBV28 | CASRGLAGGADTQYF
12 | TRBJ1-1 | few | . | TRBV27 | CASSQQGTEAFF
15 | TRBJ2-5 | . | . | TRBV5-4 | CASSRWGTSEETQYF
15 | TRBJ2-1 | once | . | TRBV6-1 | CASHPRDGLRNEQFF
14 | . | . | . | TRBV5-6 | CASSLRPGTYEQYF
14 | TRBJ2-3 | . | . | TRBV6-5 | CASSYGGSTDTQYF
17 | TRBJ2-1 | . | TRBD2 | TRBV9 | CASSALAGVRAYNEQFF
16 | TRBJ2-3 | once | TRBD2 | TRBV7-6 | CASTLEREGRTDTQYF
15 | TRBJ2-7 | . | . | TRBV5-5 | CASSVPAGLTYEQYF
11 | TRBJ2-5 | . | . | TRBV6-5 | CASNWRETQYF
14 | TRBJ1-4 | once | . | TRBV9 | CASSVDRTNEKLFF
15 | TRBJ2-7 | . | . | TRBV28 | CASSSSAAWVYEQYF
14 | TRBJ1-2 | . | TRBD1 | TRBV4-1 | CASSQATGAYGYTF
14 | TRBJ1-1 | . | . | TRBV28 | CASILEERNTEAFF
15 | TRBJ2-7 | . | . | TRBV4-1 | CASSQRAVSSYEQYF
13 | TRBJ2-7 | . | . | TRBV13 | CASREGAQNEQYF
14 | TRBJ2-5 | few | . | TRBV9 | CASSVGGSGETQYF
12 | TRBJ1-1 | once | . | TRBV2 | CASSEATAEAFF
15 | TRBJ2-7 | . | . | TRBV7-8 | CASSLAYRNGYEQYF